This record concerns one TCR beta chain sequence. Its specificity is not known. The sample comes from a study of T cells expressing NK-cell markers. Germline values: CDR1 SGHRS, CDR2 YFSETQ. This CDR3 has 16 residues. Findings and limits, study-wide: Five to seven of the donors carried dominant NKG2C+ clonotypes that took up 1.0-7.0% of their CD8+ T cells.

Using the 5' RACE reads, TCRdb records one entry per CDR3 protein without DNA. The sample yields about 390,000 distinct CDR3 sequences, of which the top ten take up about 10%. The rearrangement joins TRBV5-1 to TRBJ2-3. The TCR originated in a woman between 50 and 59 years old in good health. Sequenced sample: blood T cells: a sorted CD56 or NKG2C T cell subset, CD4+ or CD8+ T cells, or bulk PBMC T cells (not recorded which). The CDR3 protein is CASSLEATSSTDTQYF.